The 21 T cell receptor beta chains below all came from one sample that was sequenced in a study of beta chain features in type 1 diabetes. Expressed TCRB transcripts were sequenced because the entire RNA isolate underwent reverse transcription. Repertoires were generated with immunoSEQ multiplex PCR, while TCRdb's copy carries only in-frame clones and drops some. The table has 250,000 to 300,000 clones, under 8.5% seen once. The sequenced material came from central memory CD4+ T cells from blood. The source is a woman younger than 35 in good health.

This clone was seen more than once but under ten times. The chain uses TRBV7-2 and TRBJ2-5; TRBD1 might be the D (5 bases). The CDR3 is made up of 15 amino acids. The germline CDR1 and CDR2 sequences are SGHTA and FQGNSA. The ends were cut back, 5 bases at V and 0 bases at J, with 13 bases in the middle. The CDR3 region has the DNA TGTGCCAGCAGCCAGAAGACAGCCAACCAAGAGACCCAGTACTTC. It encodes CASSQKTANQETQYF. The complete variable domain, with remaining parts taken from reference TRBV7-2 and TRBJ2-5, reads GAGVSQSPSNKVTEKGKDVELRCDPISGHTALYWYRQSLGQGLEFLIYFQGNSAPDKSGLPSDRFSAERTGGSVSTLTIQRTQQEDSAVYLCASSQKTANQETQYFGPGTRLLVL.

The rearrangement joins TRBV7-8 to TRBJ2-7; 7 positions match TRBD1. V lost 5 bases and J lost 3; bases outside the gene matches: 7. The CDR3 runs to 14 residues. In germline, CDR1 is SGHVS, CDR2 FQNEAQ. In nucleotides, the CDR3 is TGTGCCAGCAGCACATACAGGGGCGTCTACGAGCAGTACGTC. This encodes CASSTYRGVYEQYV.

This clone showed up just a few times. The rearrangement joins TRBV18 to TRBJ2-1; D is undetermined. The CDR3 contains 13 residues. V was clipped by 4 bases and J by 10 bases, with 14 bases between them. The germline V gene has CDR1 KGHSH and CDR2 LQKENI. CDR3 DNA sequence: TGTGCCAGCTCACACCCGAGTGTGCAGGAGCAGTTCTTC. This gives the protein CASSHPSVQEQFF.

This chain uses TRBV12-5 with TRBJ2-2; D gene uncertain. Germline V gene lookup returns CDR1 LGHNT and CDR2 FRNRAP. The germline V and J ends were trimmed by 6 bases and 4 bases, with 12 bases remaining between them. This CDR3 contains 14 residues. CDR3 sequence: CASGRSAATGELFF. DNA for the CDR3: TGTGCTAGTGGCCGCTCAGCTGCCACCGGGGAGCTGTTTTTT. The full variable domain, its missing parts supplied by reference TRBV12-5 and TRBJ2-2, is DARVTQTPRHKVTEMGQEVTMRCQPILGHNTVFWYRQTMMQGLELLAYFRNRAPLDDSGMPKDRFSAEMPDATLATLKIQPSEPRDSAVYFCASGRSAATGELFFGEGSRLTVL.

V usage is TRBV6-5 and J usage is TRBJ1-1, with TRBD1 matching 7 bases. CDR3 size: 15 residues. The V gene's germline CDR1 is MNHEY and CDR2 SVGAGI. The V segment lost 5 bases and the J segment 0 bases; nucleotides outside the gene matches: 6. The chain's CDR3 is CASSITGTVNTEAFF. The CDR3 region has the DNA TGTGCCAGCAGTATAACCGGGACAGTGAACACTGAAGCTTTCTTT.

This clone was observed a handful of times. The V and J genes are TRBV5-4 and TRBJ2-3; D is uncertain. CDR1 SGHNT and CDR2 YYREEE come from the germline V gene (reference sequence). The CDR3 loop spans 13 amino acids. V shed 6 bases and J shed 2 bases, with 10 bases lying between them. The CDR3 loop reads CASTSSLTDTQYF. The CDR3 coding sequence is TGTGCCAGCACCTCGAGCCTCACAGATACGCAGTATTTT.

This clone was counted only a few times. This chain connects TRBV29-1 to TRBJ1-2; possibly TRBD1 for D (5 bases). Looked up from germline, CDR1 is SQVTM and CDR2 is ANQGSEA. The CDR3 runs 15 residues. Trimming cost V 5 bases and J 4 bases, with 20 bases left between them. CDR3 in amino acids: CSVIFLIREGYGYTF. The CDR3 DNA sequence: TGCAGCGTTATTTTCCTAATCAGGGAGGGCTATGGCTACACCTTC.

The chain carries TRBV14 and TRBJ2-5; 12 nucleotides agree with TRBD2. The CDR3 extends over 16 amino acids. The ends lost 4 bases at V and 3 bases at J; junction bases unmatched: 6. Germline V lookup: CDR1 SGHDN, CDR2 FVKESK. The CDR3 loop reads CASSLGTSGLKETQYF. Written as DNA, the CDR3 is TGTGCCAGCAGCCTCGGGACTAGCGGGCTGAAAGAGACCCAGTACTTC.

This clone was seen more than once but under ten times. The V gene is TRBV29-1, the J gene TRBJ2-3; unclear D gene. CDR1 and CDR2 (germline): SQVTM, ANQGSEA. The CDR3 extends over 12 amino acids. V was shortened by 8 bases and J by 0 bases, with 9 bases between the two germline ends. CDR3 protein: CSYWISTDTQYF. CDR3 DNA: TGCAGCTACTGGATTAGCACAGATACGCAGTATTTT.

This clone was counted a few times. The chain carries TRBV2 and TRBJ2-3, with TRBD1 matching over 9 bases. The CDR3 extends over 18 amino acids. Germline-derived CDR1 and CDR2 are SNHLY and FYNNEI. The V and J ends lost 8 bases and 0 bases, in that order; junction bases with no gene match: 15. CDR3 sequence reads: CASATGTGHVTSTDTQYF. In DNA form, the CDR3 reads TGTGCCAGCGCCACCGGGACAGGGCACGTTACTAGCACAGATACGCAGTATTTT.

The chain is built from TRBV28 and TRBJ1-2; 7 bases are a match to TRBD1. CDR3 length equals 15 residues. Unmatched junction bases numbered 13, after V lost 6 bases and J lost 6 bases. In germline, CDR1 is MDHEN, CDR2 SYDVKM. CDR3 nucleotide sequence: TGTGCCAGCAGCCCCAGAGACAGGGAGGTTCATGGCTACACCTTC. Translated: CASSPRDREVHGYTF.

The chain couples TRBV9 to TRBJ1-1; unclear D gene. The V and J ends lost 0 bases and 1 base respectively, with 10 bases between them. The V gene's germline CDR1 is SGDLS and CDR2 YYNGEE. The CDR3 has 15 residues. The CDR3 sequence is CASSVVSGRNTEAFF. Here the CDR3 DNA reads TGTGCCAGCAGCGTAGTCTCGGGGAGGAACACTGAAGCTTTCTTT. The complete variable domain, with remaining parts taken from reference TRBV9 and TRBJ1-1, reads DSGVTQTPKHLITATGQRVTLRCSPRSGDLSVYWYQQSLDQGLQFLIQYYNGEERAKGNILERFSAQQFPDLHSELNLSSLELGDSALYFCASSVVSGRNTEAFFGQGTRLTVV.

This chain joins TRBV7-3 and TRBJ2-3; 9 bases fit TRBD1. V shed 6 bases and J 2 bases; nucleotides not matched to a gene: 12. The CDR3 is 17 residues long. Germline V gene lookup returns CDR1 SGHTA and CDR2 FQGTGA. DNA of the CDR3: TGTGCCAGCAGTCGCTTAGGGGGACAGGGCATCACAGATACGCAGTATTTT. Protein: CASSRLGGQGITDTQYF.

This clone was detected ten times or more. The genes are TRBV6-1 and TRBJ1-4; D gene ambiguous. This CDR3 has 11 residues. The V and J ends lost 11 bases and 1 base respectively, with 5 bases between them. CDR1 and CDR2 (germline): MNHNS, SASEGT. Written as DNA, the CDR3 is TGTGCCGTACGAACTAATGAAAAACTGTTTTTT. Its translation is CAVRTNEKLFF.

This clone has just a few counts. This chain links TRBV19 with TRBJ1-2; TRBD1 aligns across 9 bases. Germline assignment: CDR1 LNHDA and CDR2 SQIVND (reference sequence). Losses at the gene ends were 6 bases for V and 5 bases for J; bases not matched to a gene: 10. The CDR3 extends over 15 amino acids. CDR3 in amino acids: CASRHSGTGKYGYTF. CDR3 DNA: TGTGCCAGTAGGCATTCCGGGACAGGGAAATATGGCTACACCTTC.

A few counts support this clone. The chain employs TRBV7-2 and TRBJ1-1; D is uncertain. V lost 3 bases to trimming and J lost 6 bases, with 11 bases between them. Germline V gene lookup returns CDR1 SGHTA and CDR2 FQGNSA. This CDR3 contains 13 residues. CDR3 nucleotide sequence: TGTGCCAGCAGCTTGGGCAGCCAGGCTGAAGCTTTCTTT. Amino acids: CASSLGSQAEAFF.

V usage is TRBV7-9 and J usage is TRBJ1-1, with D tentatively TRBD1 (5 bases). The CDR3 runs 15 residues. CDR1 and CDR2 from the germline V gene are SEHNR and FQNEAQ (reference sequence). V was shortened by 0 bases and J by 1 base, with 9 bases between the two germline ends. The CDR3 DNA follows: TGTGCCAGCAGCTTAGCGGCAGGGCGGAACACTGAAGCTTTCTTT. It codes for CASSLAAGRNTEAFF.

This chain uses TRBV10-3 with TRBJ2-5, with D hard to call. Germline CDR1 and CDR2: ENHRY and SYGVKD. The V gene lost 0 bases and the J gene lost 3 bases, with 8 bases spanning the gap. The length of the CDR3 is 14 residues. The CDR3 protein is CAISESAREETQYF. The CDR3 DNA is TGTGCCATCAGTGAGTCGGCAAGAGAAGAGACCCAGTACTTC.

The chain joins TRBV2 to TRBJ2-1; D is uncertain. This CDR3 is built from 14 residues. CDR1 is SNHLY and CDR2 is FYNNEI in the germline V gene. The germline V and J ends were trimmed by 2 bases and 3 bases, with 8 bases remaining between them. The CDR3 spells CASSELAGYNEQFF. CDR3 coding DNA: TGTGCCAGCAGTGAATTAGCTGGCTACAATGAGCAGTTCTTC.

There are a few counts of this clone. The chain couples TRBV12-5 to TRBJ1-4; no definite D call. Trimming pared 5 bases from V and 8 bases from J, leaving 12 bases between. In germline, CDR1 is LGHNT, CDR2 FRNRAP. The CDR3 is 13 residues long. The CDR3 nucleotides are TGTGCTAGTGGTGCTCACCTGGGGGAAAAACTGTTTTTT. It specifies CASGAHLGEKLFF.

This clone has just a few counts. The CDR3 loop is CASSEAQAYEQYV. For the CDR3, the DNA is TGTGCCAGCAGTGAAGCCCAGGCCTACGAGCAGTACGTC. The chain combines TRBV2 with TRBJ2-7; D unresolved. Trimming took off 0 bases at V and 2 bases at J, with 5 bases between the two ends. In germline, CDR1 is SNHLY, CDR2 FYNNEI. The length of the CDR3 is 13 residues.